The entry that follows covers one TCR beta chain sequence. cDNA molecules, individually, were tagged with unique molecular identifiers. TCRdb itself ran the 5' RACE reads through MiXCR, one entry per CDR3 protein. This table holds 65,000 to 95,000 distinct CDR3 sequences, 11% to 15% found once. This CDR3 is built from 12 residues. Germline values: CDR1 MNHEY, CDR2 SVGEGT. Trimming stripped 8 bases from V and 3 bases from J, with 11 bases between. This sample is part of a study of early T cells in non-severe SARS-CoV-2 infection. The chain carries TRBV6-2 or TRBV6-3 and TRBJ2-7; tentatively, D is TRBD2 (6 bases). Sample: whole blood. This clonotype originated in an adult who was a healthcare worker with PCR-confirmed SARS-CoV-2 infection or an uninfected control (not recorded which). The CDR3 here is CASRASDYEQYF. The CDR3, as DNA: TGTGCCAGCCGGGCTAGCGACTACGAGCAGTACTTC.